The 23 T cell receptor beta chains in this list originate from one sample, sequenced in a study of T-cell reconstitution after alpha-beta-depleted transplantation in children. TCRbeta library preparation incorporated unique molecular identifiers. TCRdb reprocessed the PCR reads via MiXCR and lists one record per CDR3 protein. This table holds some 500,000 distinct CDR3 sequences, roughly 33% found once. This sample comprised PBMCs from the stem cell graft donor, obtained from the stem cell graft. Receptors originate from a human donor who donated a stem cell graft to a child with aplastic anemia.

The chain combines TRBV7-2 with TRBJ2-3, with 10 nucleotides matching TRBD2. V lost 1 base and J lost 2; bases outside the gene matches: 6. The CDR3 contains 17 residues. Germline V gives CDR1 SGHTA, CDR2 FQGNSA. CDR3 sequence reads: CASSLGILAGFTDTQYF. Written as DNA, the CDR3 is TGTGCCAGCAGCTTAGGTATACTAGCGGGATTCACAGATACGCAGTATTTT.

The CDR3 bases are TGTGCCAGCAGCTTCAGGGAGGTGAACACTGAAGCTTTCTTT. Its protein is CASSFREVNTEAFF. The V call is TRBV7-9, the J call TRBJ1-1; tentatively, D is TRBD1 (5 bases). V gave up 3 bases and J gave up 0 bases, with 8 bases separating them. The germline V gene has CDR1 SEHNR and CDR2 FQNEAQ (reference sequence). This CDR3 spans 14 amino acids.

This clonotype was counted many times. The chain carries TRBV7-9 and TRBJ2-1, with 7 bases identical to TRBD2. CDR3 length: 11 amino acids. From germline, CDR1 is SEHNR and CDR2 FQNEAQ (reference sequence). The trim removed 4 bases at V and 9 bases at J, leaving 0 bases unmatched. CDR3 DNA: TGTGCCAGCAGCTCGGGGGGTGAGCAGTTCTTC. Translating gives CASSSGGEQFF.

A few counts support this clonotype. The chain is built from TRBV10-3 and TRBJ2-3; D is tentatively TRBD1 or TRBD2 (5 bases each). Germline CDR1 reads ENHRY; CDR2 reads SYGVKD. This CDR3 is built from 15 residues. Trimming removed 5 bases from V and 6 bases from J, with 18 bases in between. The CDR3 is CAISHGKQDSDTQYF. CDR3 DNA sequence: TGTGCCATCAGTCATGGAAAACAGGACTCCGATACGCAGTATTTT.

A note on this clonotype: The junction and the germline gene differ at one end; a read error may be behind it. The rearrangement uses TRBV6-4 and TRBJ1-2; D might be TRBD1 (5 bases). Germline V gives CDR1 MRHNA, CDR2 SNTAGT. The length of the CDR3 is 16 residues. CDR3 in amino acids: CASSGPGGTENYVYTF. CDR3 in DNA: TGTGCCAGCAGTGGCCCCGGGGGGACGGAGAACTATGTCTACACCTTC.

This chain's CDR3 is CASGRGVAGQPQHF. The CDR3, as DNA: TGTGCCAGCGGGCGAGGGGTTGCGGGGCAGCCCCAGCATTTT. J is TRBJ1-5 and V is TRBV28; the D gene is possibly TRBD1 (5 bases). Germline V gives CDR1 MDHEN, CDR2 SYDVKM. The length of the CDR3 is 14 residues. V shed 8 bases and J shed 7 bases, with 18 bases lying between them.

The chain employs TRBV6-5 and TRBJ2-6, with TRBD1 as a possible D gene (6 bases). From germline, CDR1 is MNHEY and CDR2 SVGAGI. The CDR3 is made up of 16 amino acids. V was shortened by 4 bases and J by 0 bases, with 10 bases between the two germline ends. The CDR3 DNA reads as TGTGCCAGCAGTTTAACAGGGAACTCTGGGGCCAACGTCCTGACTTTC. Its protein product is CASSLTGNSGANVLTF.

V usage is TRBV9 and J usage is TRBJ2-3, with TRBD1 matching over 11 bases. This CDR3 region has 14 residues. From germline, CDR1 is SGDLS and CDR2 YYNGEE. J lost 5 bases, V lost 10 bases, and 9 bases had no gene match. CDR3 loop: CASRPGQGEDTQYF. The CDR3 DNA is TGTGCCTCCCGCCCGGGACAGGGGGAAGATACGCAGTATTTT.

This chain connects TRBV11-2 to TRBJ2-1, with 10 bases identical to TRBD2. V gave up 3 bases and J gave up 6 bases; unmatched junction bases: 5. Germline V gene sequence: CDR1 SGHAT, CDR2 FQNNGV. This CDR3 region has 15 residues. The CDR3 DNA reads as TGTGCCAGCAGCTTGGGACTAGCGAATATCAATGAGCAGTTCTTC. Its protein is CASSLGLANINEQFF.

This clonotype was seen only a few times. The CDR3 nucleotides read TGTGCCAGCAGTTACTCTGGTCCAGGGACTTTCTCCTACGAGCAGTACTTC. It encodes CASSYSGPGTFSYEQYF. The chain recombines TRBV6-5 with TRBJ2-7; D might be TRBD2 (6 bases). V shed 0 bases and J shed 0 bases, with 15 bases lying between them. This CDR3 has 17 amino acids. CDR1 and CDR2 (germline): MNHEY, SVGAGI.

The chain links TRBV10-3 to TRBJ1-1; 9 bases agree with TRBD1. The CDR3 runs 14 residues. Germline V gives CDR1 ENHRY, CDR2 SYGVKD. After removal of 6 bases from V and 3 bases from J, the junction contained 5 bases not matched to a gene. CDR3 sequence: CAIRGQGMDTEAFF. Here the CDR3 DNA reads TGTGCCATCAGGGGACAGGGTATGGACACTGAAGCTTTCTTT.

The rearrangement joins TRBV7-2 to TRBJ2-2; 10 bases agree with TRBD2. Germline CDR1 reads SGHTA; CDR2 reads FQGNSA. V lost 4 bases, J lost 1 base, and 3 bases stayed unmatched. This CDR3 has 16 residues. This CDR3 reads CASSSSSGRNTGELFF. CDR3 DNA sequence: TGTGCCAGCAGCTCTTCTAGCGGGAGGAACACCGGGGAGCTGTTTTTT. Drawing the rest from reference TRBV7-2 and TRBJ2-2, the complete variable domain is GAGVSQSPSNKVTEKGKDVELRCDPISGHTALYWYRQSLGQGLEFLIYFQGNSAPDKSGLPSDRFSAERTGGSVSTLTIQRTQQEDSAVYLCASSSSSGRNTGELFFGEGSRLTVL.

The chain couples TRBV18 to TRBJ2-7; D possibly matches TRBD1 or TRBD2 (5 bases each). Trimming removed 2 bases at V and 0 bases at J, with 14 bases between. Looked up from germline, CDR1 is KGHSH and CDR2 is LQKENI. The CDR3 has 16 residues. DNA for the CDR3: TGTGCCAGCTCACCAGGGGGAGCAGGGAGCTCCTACGAGCAGTACGTC. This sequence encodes CASSPGGAGSSYEQYV.

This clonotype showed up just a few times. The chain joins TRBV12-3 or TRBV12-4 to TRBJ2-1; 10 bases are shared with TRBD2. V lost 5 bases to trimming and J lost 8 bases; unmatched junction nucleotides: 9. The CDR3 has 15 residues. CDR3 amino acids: CASSPRTSGRHEQFF. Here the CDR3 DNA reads TGTGCCAGCAGTCCGAGGACTAGCGGACGGCATGAGCAGTTCTTC.

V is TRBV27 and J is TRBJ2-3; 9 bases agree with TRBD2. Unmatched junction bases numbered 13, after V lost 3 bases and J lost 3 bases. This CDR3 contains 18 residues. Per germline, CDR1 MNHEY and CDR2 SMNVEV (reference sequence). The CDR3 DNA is TGTGCCAGCAGTTTGGCCCTTATAGCGGGAGTAGTAACAGATACGCAGTATTTT. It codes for CASSLALIAGVVTDTQYF.

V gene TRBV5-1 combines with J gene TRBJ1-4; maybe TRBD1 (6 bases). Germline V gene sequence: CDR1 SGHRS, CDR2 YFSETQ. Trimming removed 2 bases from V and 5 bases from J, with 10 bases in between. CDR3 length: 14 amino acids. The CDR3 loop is CASSFGRGNEKLFF. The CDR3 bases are TGCGCCAGCAGCTTTGGCAGGGGAAATGAAAAACTGTTTTTT. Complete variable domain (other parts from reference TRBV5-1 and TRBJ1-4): KAGVTQTPRYLIKTRGQQVTLSCSPISGHRSVSWYQQTPGQGLQFLFEYFSETQRNKGNFPGRFSGRQFSNSRSEMNVSTLELGDSALYLCASSFGRGNEKLFFGSGTQLSVL.

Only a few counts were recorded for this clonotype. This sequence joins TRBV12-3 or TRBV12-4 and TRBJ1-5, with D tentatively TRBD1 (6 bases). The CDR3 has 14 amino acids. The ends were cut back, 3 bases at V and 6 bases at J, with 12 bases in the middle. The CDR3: CASSFGGGGQPQHF. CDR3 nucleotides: TGTGCCAGCAGTTTTGGGGGCGGGGGTCAGCCCCAGCATTTT.

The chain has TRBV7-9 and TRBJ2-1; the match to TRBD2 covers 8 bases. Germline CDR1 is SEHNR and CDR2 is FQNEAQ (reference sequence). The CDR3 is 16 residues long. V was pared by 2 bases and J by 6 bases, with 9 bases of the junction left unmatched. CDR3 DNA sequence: TGTGCCAGCAGCTTACGTAGTAGCGGGATTGTCAATGAGCAGTTCTTC. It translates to CASSLRSSGIVNEQFF.

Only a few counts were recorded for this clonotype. CDR3 sequence reads: CASSSLAGGFEETQYF. The DNA for the CDR3 is TGTGCCAGCAGCTCTCTAGCGGGAGGCTTCGAGGAGACCCAGTACTTC. The V call is TRBV7-2, the J call TRBJ2-5; 11 bases are a match to TRBD2. The CDR3 consists of 16 residues. Germline trimming cut 4 bases from V and 5 bases from J; bases unmatched to any gene: 9. Per the germline V gene, CDR1 is SGHTA and CDR2 is FQGNSA.

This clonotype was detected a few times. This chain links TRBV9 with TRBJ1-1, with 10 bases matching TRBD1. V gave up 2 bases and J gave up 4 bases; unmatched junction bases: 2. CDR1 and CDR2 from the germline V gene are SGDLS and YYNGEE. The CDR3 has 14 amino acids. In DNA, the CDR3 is TGTGCCAGCAGCGTGGGACAGGGGATCACTGAAGCTTTCTTT. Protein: CASSVGQGITEAFF. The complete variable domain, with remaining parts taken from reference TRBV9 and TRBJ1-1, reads DSGVTQTPKHLITATGQRVTLRCSPRSGDLSVYWYQQSLDQGLQFLIQYYNGEERAKGNILERFSAQQFPDLHSELNLSSLELGDSALYFCASSVGQGITEAFFGQGTRLTVV.

The CDR3 DNA sequence: TGTGCCACCGACTCGGAGGATGAGCAGTTCTTC. This gives the protein CATDSEDEQFF. The genes are TRBV10-3 and TRBJ2-1; D might be TRBD2 (5 bases). Trimming removed 10 bases from V and 8 bases from J, with 12 bases in between. Germline V gene data show CDR1 as ENHRY and CDR2 as SYGVKD. CDR3 size: 11 residues.

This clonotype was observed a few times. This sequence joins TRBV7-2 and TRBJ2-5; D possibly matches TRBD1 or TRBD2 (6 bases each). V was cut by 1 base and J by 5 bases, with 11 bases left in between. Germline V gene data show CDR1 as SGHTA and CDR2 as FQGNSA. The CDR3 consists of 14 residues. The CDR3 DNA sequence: TGTGCCAGCAGCTTAGTGACAGGAGGGGAGACCCAGTACTTC. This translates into CASSLVTGGETQYF.

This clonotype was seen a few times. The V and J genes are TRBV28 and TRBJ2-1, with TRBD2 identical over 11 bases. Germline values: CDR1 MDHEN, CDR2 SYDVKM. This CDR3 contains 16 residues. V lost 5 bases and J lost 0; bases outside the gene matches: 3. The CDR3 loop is CASSTGLAGSYNEQFF. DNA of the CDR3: TGTGCCAGCAGTACTGGACTAGCGGGCTCCTACAATGAGCAGTTCTTC.